This T cell receptor (beta chain) was retrieved from a study of blood T cells in healthy people across ages. The V and J ends lost 7 bases and 0 bases respectively, with 17 bases between them. This CDR3 has 16 amino acids. Germline CDR1 KGHDR, CDR2 SFDVKD. Together with a sample-barcoded 5' primer, a J-beta primer mix was included in a second PCR lasting about 6 to 11 cycles. One entry per CDR3 protein, called by TCRdb with MiXCR from the 5' RACE reads. The table records about 640,000 distinct CDR3 sequences, roughly 53% of them present only once. This receptor was identified in a man aged 60 to 75 in good health. This rearrangement joins TRBV24-1 to TRBJ1-2; D not certain. Sequenced: blood. CDR3 sequence reads: CATRVRQSSANYGYTF. In DNA form, the CDR3 reads TGTGCCACCAGAGTTCGGCAGTCGTCAGCTAACTATGGCTACACCTTC.